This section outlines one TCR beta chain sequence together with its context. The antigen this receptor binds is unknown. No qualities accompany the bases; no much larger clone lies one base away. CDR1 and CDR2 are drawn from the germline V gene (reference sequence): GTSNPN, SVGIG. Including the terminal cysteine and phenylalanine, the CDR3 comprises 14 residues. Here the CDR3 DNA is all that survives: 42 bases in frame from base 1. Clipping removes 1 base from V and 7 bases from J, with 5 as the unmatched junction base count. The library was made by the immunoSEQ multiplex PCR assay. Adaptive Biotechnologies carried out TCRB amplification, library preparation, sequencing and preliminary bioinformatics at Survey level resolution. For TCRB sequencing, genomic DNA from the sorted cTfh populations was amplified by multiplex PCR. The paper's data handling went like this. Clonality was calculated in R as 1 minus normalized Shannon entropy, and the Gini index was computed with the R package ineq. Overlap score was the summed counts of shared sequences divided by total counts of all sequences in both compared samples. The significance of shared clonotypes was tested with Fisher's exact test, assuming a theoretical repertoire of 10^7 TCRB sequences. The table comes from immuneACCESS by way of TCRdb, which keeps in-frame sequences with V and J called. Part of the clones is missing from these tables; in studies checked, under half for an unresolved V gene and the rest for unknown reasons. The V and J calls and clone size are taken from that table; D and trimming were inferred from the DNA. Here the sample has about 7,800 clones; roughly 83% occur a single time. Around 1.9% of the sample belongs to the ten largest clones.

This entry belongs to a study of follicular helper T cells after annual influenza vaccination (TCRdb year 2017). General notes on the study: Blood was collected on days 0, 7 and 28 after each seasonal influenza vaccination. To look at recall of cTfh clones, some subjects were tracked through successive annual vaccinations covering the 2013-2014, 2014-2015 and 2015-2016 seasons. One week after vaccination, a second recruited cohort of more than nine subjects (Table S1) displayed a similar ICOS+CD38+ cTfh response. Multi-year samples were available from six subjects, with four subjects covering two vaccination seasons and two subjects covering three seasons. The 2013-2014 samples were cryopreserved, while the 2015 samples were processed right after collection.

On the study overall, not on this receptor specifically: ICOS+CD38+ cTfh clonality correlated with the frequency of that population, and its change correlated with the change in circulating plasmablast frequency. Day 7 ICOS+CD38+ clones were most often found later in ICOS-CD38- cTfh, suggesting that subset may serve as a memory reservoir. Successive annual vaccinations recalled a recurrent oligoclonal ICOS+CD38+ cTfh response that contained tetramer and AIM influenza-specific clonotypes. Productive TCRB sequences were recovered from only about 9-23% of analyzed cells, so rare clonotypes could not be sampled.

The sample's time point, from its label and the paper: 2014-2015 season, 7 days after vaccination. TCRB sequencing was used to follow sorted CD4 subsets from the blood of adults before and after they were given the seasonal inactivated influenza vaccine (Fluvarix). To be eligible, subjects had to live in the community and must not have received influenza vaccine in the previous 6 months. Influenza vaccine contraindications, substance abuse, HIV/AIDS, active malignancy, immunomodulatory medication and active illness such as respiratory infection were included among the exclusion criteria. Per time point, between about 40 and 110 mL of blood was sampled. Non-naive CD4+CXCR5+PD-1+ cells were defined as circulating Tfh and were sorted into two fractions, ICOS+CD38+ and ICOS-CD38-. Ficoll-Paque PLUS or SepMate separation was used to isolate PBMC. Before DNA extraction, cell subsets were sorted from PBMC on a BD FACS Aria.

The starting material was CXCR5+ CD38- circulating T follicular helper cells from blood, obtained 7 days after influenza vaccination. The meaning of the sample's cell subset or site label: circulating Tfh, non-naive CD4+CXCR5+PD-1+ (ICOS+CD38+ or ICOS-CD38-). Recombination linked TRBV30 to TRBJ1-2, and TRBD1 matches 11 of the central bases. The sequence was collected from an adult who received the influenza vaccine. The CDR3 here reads CAWSADRGQSGYTF. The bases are TGTGCCTGGAGTGCGGACAGGGGGCAGAGTGGCTACACCTTC.